This entry features one TCR beta chain sequence. What it recognizes is unknown. The data originate from a study of cytomegalovirus exposure and HLA in healthy donors. Study-wide findings and caveats: The listing of 150 to 200 TCR beta chains classed them as cytomegalovirus-associated. DRB1 showed the most TCR associations and HLA-C the fewest in a later analysis, as rates varied by HLA locus. Some V segments, TRBV6-2 and TRBV6-3 among them, were indistinguishable and were therefore excluded. With later analysis, a missense DCLRE1C variant became linked to TCR beta V- and J-gene trimming.

With V trimmed by 0 bases and J by 1 base, 3 bases remained unmatched. Germline CDR1 SEHNR, CDR2 FQNEAQ (reference sequence). The CDR3 totals 16 residues. PCR employed 60 Vbeta and 13 Jbeta primers. Profiling relied on immunoSEQ multiplex PCR, and the TCRdb table lists in-frame clones only, not all of them. In the table there are approximately 91,000 clones, roughly 86% of which are singletons. Sequencing was performed on PBMCs. The sequence was obtained from a human donor in good health. The V call is TRBV7-9, the J call TRBJ2-5, with 9 positions matching TRBD2. CDR3 sequence: CASSLALAGSQETQYF. DNA of the CDR3: TGTGCCAGCAGCTTAGCGCTAGCGGGAAGCCAAGAGACCCAGTACTTC. Drawing the rest from reference TRBV7-9 and TRBJ2-5, the complete variable domain is DTGVSQNPRHKITKRGQNVTFRCDPISEHNRLYWYRQTLGQGPEFLTYFQNEAQLEKSRLLSDRFSAERPKGSFSTLEIQRTEQGDSAMYLCASSLALAGSQETQYFGPGTRLLVL.